These T cell receptor beta chains were read from a single sample in a study of control samples from healthy donors and cancer patients. The assay was immunoSEQ multiplex PCR, and TCRdb's table has in-frame clones only and misses some. The profile covers some 120,000 clones, with roughly 95% appearing a single time and 3.6% taken by the ten largest. Sequencing input: blood. Source of these receptors: a man aged 25 to 40 in good health. Both conserved end residues are part of each CDR3. The D gene is left open where the match is weak. Size is omitted from some rows. Given values are once, few, many or a class for expanded clones.

abundance	j_gene	v_gene	d_gene	CDR3nt	CDR3aa
.	TRBJ2-1	TRBV30	TRBD2	TGTGCCTGCAATATCCGGCTAGCGGCTTCCTACAATGAGCAGTTCTTC	CACNIRLAASYNEQFF
.	TRBJ1-2	TRBV20-1	.	TGCAGTGCTAGTAGTTTGATAGACAGACACAAAACTAACTATGGCTACACCTTC	CSASSLIDRHKTNYGYTF
once	TRBJ2-5	TRBV9	TRBD1	TGTGCCAGCAGCGTAGGGGGACAGCTGAAGACCCAGTACTTC	CASSVGGQLKTQYF
.	TRBJ1-5	TRBV6-5	TRBD1	TGTGCCAGCAGTTTAGGGACAGGGGATAATCAGCCCCAGCATTTT	CASSLGTGDNQPQHF
.	TRBJ1-1	TRBV7-9	.	TGTGCCAGCAGCTTAGGCGTGGGTTCCCCCCGGGACACTGAAGCTTTCTTT	CASSLGVGSPRDTEAFF
.	TRBJ1-6	TRBV4-1	.	TGCGCCAGCAGCCAAGATGGTCAGGGGAATTCACCCCTCCACTTT	CASSQDGQGNSPLHF
.	TRBJ1-2	TRBV9	.	TGTGCCAGCAGCGAGACAGCTTATGGCTACACCTTC	CASSETAYGYTF
.	TRBJ1-6	TRBV19	.	TGTGCCAGTAGTATCGGCAGGGATAATTCACCCCTCCACTTT	CASSIGRDNSPLHF
.	TRBJ2-7	TRBV7-2	.	TGTGCCAGCAGCTTAGGACTTTTCGAGCAGTACTTC	CASSLGLFEQYF
once	TRBJ1-3	TRBV7-2	.	TGTGCCAGCAGCCCCTATTTGAACACCATATATTTT	CASSPYLNTIYF
.	TRBJ1-6	TRBV10-3	.	TGTGCCATCAGTGAGATTGGGTCAGGGGATTCACCCCTCCACTTT	CAISEIGSGDSPLHF
.	TRBJ1-2	TRBV5-4	.	TGTGCCAGCACCCTTAACTATGGCTACACCTTC	CASTLNYGYTF
.	TRBJ2-7	TRBV15	TRBD1	TGTGCCACCAGCACAGGGGGTTCATCCTACGAGCAGTACTTC	CATSTGGSSYEQYF
.	TRBJ2-1	TRBV7-2	TRBD2	TGTGCCAGCAGCTTGAGAGCGGGGGGGTACAATGAGCAGTTCTTC	CASSLRAGGYNEQFF
.	TRBJ1-1	TRBV2	.	TGTGCCAGCAGAAGTAGGACTGAAGCTTTCTTT	CASRSRTEAFF
few	TRBJ2-1	TRBV27	TRBD1	TGTGCCAGCAGTTTAGGGACAGGGAGGGGCGGTGAGCAGTTCTTC	CASSLGTGRGGEQFF
.	TRBJ1-2	TRBV5-4	.	TGTGCCAGCAGCTTGGGGGGCAGGTCTAACTATGGCTACACCTTC	CASSLGGRSNYGYTF
.	TRBJ1-1	TRBV4-1	.	TGCGCCAGCAGCCAGGCCGGACAGAGTCGTACTGAAGCTTTCTTT	CASSQAGQSRTEAFF
.	TRBJ1-6	TRBV7-9	.	TGTGCCAGCAGCTTGGTTGCAGCCCTCCACTTT	CASSLVAALHF
.	TRBJ2-7	TRBV5-4	.	TGTGCCAGCAGCCCTGACTTGGGCCTTTCGGGGGAGCAGTACTTC	CASSPDLGLSGEQYF
.	TRBJ2-7	TRBV23-1	.	TGCGCCAGCAGTCACCGCCGGACACTAGATGGGGATTACGAGCAGTACTTC	CASSHRRTLDGDYEQYF
.	TRBJ1-5	TRBV7-2	.	TGTGCCAGCAGCGAGAGAAATCAGCCCCAGCATTTT	CASSERNQPQHF
.	TRBJ1-1	TRBV5-4	.	TGTGCCAGCAGTCTGGGAGGTGGGACTGAAGCTTTCTTT	CASSLGGGTEAFF
.	TRBJ2-7	TRBV7-2	TRBD1	TGTGCCAGCAGCTTGGGACAGGGGTTCGGCGAGCAGTACTTC	CASSLGQGFGEQYF
.	TRBJ1-6	TRBV21-1	.	TGTGCCAGCAGCACACGATGGACGGTCGACAATTCACCCCTCCACTTT	CASSTRWTVDNSPLHF
.	TRBJ1-2	TRBV10-3	.	TGTGCCATCAGTGAGTCGGGCCAGGGGAGAGATGGCTACACCTTC	CAISESGQGRDGYTF
.	TRBJ2-3	TRBV5-1	TRBD1	TGCGCCAGCAGCATCGGGACAGGGAGAGGGACAGATACGCAGTATTTT	CASSIGTGRGTDTQYF
once	TRBJ1-5	TRBV6-1	.	TGTGCCAGCAGTGAGATGGAAGGGAGGAACAATCAGCCCCAGCATTTT	CASSEMEGRNNQPQHF
.	TRBJ1-4	TRBV28	.	TGTGCCAGCAGTTTAGCCCGGACTAATGAAAAACTGTTTTTT	CASSLARTNEKLFF
once	TRBJ2-7	TRBV7-6	TRBD1	TGTGCCAGCAGCTTAGAAGGGGCAGGGGGCTACGAGCAGTACTTC	CASSLEGAGGYEQYF
.	TRBJ2-7	TRBV19	TRBD1	TGTGCCAGTAGTACTCAGGACAGGGGGCTATACGAGCAGTACTTC	CASSTQDRGLYEQYF
.	TRBJ1-1	TRBV18	.	TGTGCCAGCTCACCACCAGGGCAGGGAAGCACTGAAGCTTTCTTT	CASSPPGQGSTEAFF
.	TRBJ1-3	TRBV6-5	.	TGTGCCAGCTCCCAGGGGCGGTCTGGAAACACCATATATTTT	CASSQGRSGNTIYF
once	TRBJ2-1	TRBV30	.	TGTGCCTGGAACCGCGACAGGATTTCTGGGTCCTACAATGAGCAGTTCTTC	CAWNRDRISGSYNEQFF
.	TRBJ2-7	TRBV30	.	TGTGCCTGGAGTTCAGGGGACTACGAGCAGTACTTC	CAWSSGDYEQYF
.	TRBJ2-7	TRBV19	.	TGTGCCAGTAGTATTCGGTCAGGGGCTTCCTACGAGCAGTACTTC	CASSIRSGASYEQYF
once	TRBJ2-2	TRBV6-2/TRBV6-3	.	TGTGCCAGCAGTTACCAACCAGCGAACACCGGGGAGCTGTTTTTT	CASSYQPANTGELFF
.	TRBJ2-3	TRBV7-2	.	TGTGCCAGCAGCGAGGGGGGTCGTTACACAGATACGCAGTATTTT	CASSEGGRYTDTQYF
.	TRBJ2-3	TRBV6-2/TRBV6-3	.	TGTGCCAGCAGTTACGATCTGGGACCAGATACGCAGTATTTT	CASSYDLGPDTQYF
.	TRBJ1-2	TRBV4-3	.	TGCGCCAGCAGCCAAGACAGCCCCGGCCCTGGCTACACCTTC	CASSQDSPGPGYTF
.	TRBJ2-3	TRBV15	TRBD1	TGTGCCACCAGCGCCGGGACAGACGATCTTGGTACGCAGTATTTT	CATSAGTDDLGTQYF
.	TRBJ2-3	TRBV27	TRBD2	TGTGCCAGCAGTTCCGCCCCCCCGGGACTAGCGGGGGGGCCGTCGGATACGCAGTATTTT	CASSSAPPGLAGGPSDTQYF
.	TRBJ1-1	TRBV9	.	TGTGCCAGCAGCGTAGCTACAGAGAACACTGAAGCTTTCTTT	CASSVATENTEAFF
.	TRBJ2-2	TRBV6-2/TRBV6-3	TRBD1	TGTGCCAGCAGTTACTCGGACAGGGGGCCTCGCGGGGAGCTGTTTTTT	CASSYSDRGPRGELFF
.	TRBJ2-7	TRBV20-1	.	TGCAGTGCTACCGCCAGGGGCGAGCAGTACTTC	CSATARGEQYF
.	TRBJ1-2	TRBV6-1	.	TGTGCCAGCAGTGAAGGAACGGAAGCCTATGGCTACACCTTC	CASSEGTEAYGYTF